The next 10 T cell receptor beta chains were all read from a single sample in a study of blood T cell repertoires in COVID-19 (dated by TCRdb to 2020 to 2022). To prepare the library, the immunoSEQ multiplex PCR assay was applied. TCRdb obtained this table from immuneACCESS and retained in-frame rearrangements with V and J assigned. These tables miss some clones; where compared with another copy, unresolved V genes account for less than half of the shortfall, and the remainder is unexplained. The sample table lists a few hundred thousand clones, 84% of them with a count of one. The top ten clones comprise 8% to 9.5% of the sample. The sequencing sample was made of peripheral blood. These receptors originate from a human donor in a cohort sampled during active COVID-19.

The chain carries TRBV6-5 and TRBJ2-1; D may be TRBD1 (5 bases). CDR1 is MNHEY and CDR2 is SVGAGI in the germline V gene. Trimming took 0 bases from V and 4 from J, leaving 7 bases between them. This CDR3 spans 14 amino acids. CDR3 region: CASSYSTGYNEQFF. The CDR3 DNA sequence: TGTGCCAGCAGTTACTCAACAGGTTACAATGAGCAGTTCTTC.

The chain recombines TRBV11-2 with TRBJ2-4; 10 bases are a match to TRBD2. The CDR3 is made up of 14 amino acids. Per germline, CDR1 SGHAT and CDR2 FQNNGV. The trim removed 2 bases at V and 6 bases at J, leaving 1 base unmatched. CDR3: CASSLSGGANIQYF. CDR3 nucleotide sequence: TGTGCCAGCAGCTTAAGCGGGGGGGCAAACATTCAGTACTTC.

The CDR3 sequence: CASNSPTGTGVHEKLFF. The CDR3, as DNA: TGTGCCAGCAACTCCCCGACGGGGACAGGGGTACATGAAAAACTGTTTTTT. The chain couples TRBV5-5 to TRBJ1-4; 10 nucleotides match TRBD1. CDR3 length: 17 amino acids. With 6 bases clipped from V and 6 bases from J, the junction kept 14 bases outside the gene matches. Germline CDR1 is SGHKS and CDR2 is YYEKEE (reference sequence).

This chain connects TRBV19 to TRBJ2-7; 7 bases agree with TRBD1. The CDR3 spans 12 residues. With 1 base clipped from V and 12 bases from J, the junction kept 6 bases outside the gene matches. CDR1 and CDR2 from the germline V gene are LNHDA and SQIVND (reference sequence). This CDR3 is CASSIGTGDPYF. The CDR3 region has the DNA TGTGCCAGTAGTATAGGCACAGGGGATCCGTACTTC.

This clone occurred a few times. The rearrangement uses TRBV6-5 and TRBJ1-1, with a possible D match to TRBD1 (5 bases). This CDR3 region has 14 residues. Germline CDR1 is MNHEY and CDR2 is SVGAGI. The V gene lost 1 base and the J gene lost 2 bases, with 8 bases spanning the gap. CDR3 loop: CASSYYRKNTEAFF. In DNA, the CDR3 is TGTGCCAGCAGTTACTACAGGAAAAACACTGAAGCTTTCTTT.

The gene calls are TRBV6-2 or TRBV6-3 and TRBJ2-5, with 8 bases aligning to TRBD1. This CDR3 has 15 amino acids. Trimming cost V 6 bases and J 4 bases; bases outside gene matches: 10. Germline CDR1 MNHEY, CDR2 SVGEGT. The CDR3 region is CASSRRTGRAETQYF. The CDR3 DNA reads TGTGCCAGCAGCCGTCGGACAGGGAGAGCAGAGACCCAGTACTTC.

CDR3 loop: CASSEDRVAEAFF. DNA of the CDR3: TGTGCCAGCAGTGAAGACAGGGTCGCTGAAGCTTTCTTT. V and J are TRBV2 and TRBJ1-1; D possibly corresponds to TRBD1 (6 bases). Trimming shortened V by 1 base and J by 6 bases, and 9 bases separated the two germline ends. CDR1 is SNHLY, CDR2 FYNNEI, per germline. The CDR3 spans 13 residues.

The gene calls are TRBV5-1 and TRBJ2-7, with D maybe TRBD1 (5 bases). Trimming shortened V by 4 bases and J by 3 bases, and 11 bases separated the two germline ends. CDR1 and CDR2 (germline): SGHRS, YFSETQ. The CDR3 is 13 amino acids. The CDR3 spells CASSDAGFYEQYF. As DNA, the CDR3 is TGCGCCAGCAGCGACGCAGGGTTCTACGAGCAGTACTTC.

V usage is TRBV4-1 and J usage is TRBJ1-2; D remains unclear. Trimming removed 2 bases at V and 8 bases at J, with 9 bases between. The CDR3 has 12 residues. CDR1 is MGHRA and CDR2 is YSYEKL in the germline V gene. CDR3 loop: CASSQPPGGYTF. The CDR3 region has the DNA TGCGCCAGCAGCCAACCCCCGGGGGGCTACACCTTC.

The V and J genes are TRBV10-1 and TRBJ2-5; possibly TRBD2 for D (6 bases). Trimming took off 0 bases at V and 5 bases at J, with 10 bases between the two ends. Germline V gene lookup returns CDR1 WNHNN and CDR2 SYGVQD (reference sequence). This CDR3 comprises 14 residues. The CDR3 protein is CASSESGRGETQYF. The CDR3 DNA sequence: TGCGCCAGCAGTGAGTCGGGACGGGGGGAGACCCAGTACTTC.